Presented here are 32 T cell receptor beta chains from one specimen sequenced in a study of regulatory T cells in long-lasting Graves disease (dated by TCRdb to the early 2020s). Per the publication, the time point label means: newly diagnosed GD, antithyroid drugs for less than 3 months. RNA was extracted from PBMCs in TRIzol for both TCR sequencing and RNA sequencing. Library generation was performed with multiplex PCR. Sequencing instrument: Illumina HiSeq 4000. iRepertoire HTBI primers and Arm-PCR amplification of CDR3 regions were used to construct TCR beta libraries. TCRdb trimmed the raw reads at Q25, called clones with MiXCR and kept productive beta chains. When rows share a CDR3 protein, they turn into one entry using the most common DNA and genes. A total of fewer than 650,000 distinct CDR3 sequences appear in this sample, 16% of them only once. The top ten constitute 15% to 20% of the sample.

The sample also formed part of further work on T cells in Graves' hyperthyroidism and ophthalmopathy.

The source material was peripheral blood mononuclear cells (PBMCs), sampled at new diagnosis, from a patient treated with antithyroid drugs. The receptors come from a woman aged 30 to 39 with Graves disease. Donor details come from another sample of the same person, matched by shared clones.

This sequence joins TRBV7-2 and TRBJ1-1, with 7 nucleotides matching TRBD1. The germline V gene has CDR1 SGHTA and CDR2 FQGNSA. The CDR3 is 16 amino acids. Losses at the gene ends were 4 bases for V and 6 bases for J; bases not matched to a gene: 14. DNA for the CDR3: TGTGCCAGCAGCTCACGGACAGGTTTAGGGATCCCTGAAGCTTTCTTT. The encoded protein is CASSSRTGLGIPEAFF.

To note about this clonotype: One end of the junction does not line up with germline, which may come from a read error. The chain has TRBV6-5 and TRBJ1-1; TRBD1 aligns across 8 bases. Germline lookup yields CDR1 MNHEY and CDR2 SVGAGI. The CDR3 runs to 11 residues. CDR3 in DNA: TGTACCAGCAGTTACAGGGGGGCAGCTTTCTTT. Translated, it gives CTSSYRGAAFF.

The chain uses TRBV19 and TRBJ2-5, with 10 bases lining up with TRBD1. The CDR3 runs 16 residues. V trimming: 7 bases; J trimming: 5 bases; junction bases outside the gene matches: 13. Germline V gives CDR1 LNHDA, CDR2 SQIVND (reference sequence). This CDR3 reads CASTPQRDRGFETQYF. Written as DNA, the CDR3 is TGTGCCAGTACTCCTCAGCGGGACAGGGGTTTTGAGACCCAGTACTTC. Using reference TRBV19 and TRBJ2-5 for the parts outside the CDR3, the full variable domain is DGGITQSPKYLFRKEGQNVTLSCEQNLNHDAMYWYRQDPGQGLRLIYYSQIVNDFQKGDIAEGYSVSREKKESFPLTVTSAQKNPTAFYLCASTPQRDRGFETQYFGPGTRLLVL.

About this clonotype itself: This probably arose from a read error, given a far larger clone one base away. This sequence joins TRBV2 and TRBJ2-5; D not certain. Germline V gene sequence: CDR1 SNHLY, CDR2 FYNNEI. CDR3 length: 10 residues. The V end lost 7 bases, the J end lost 1 base, and 1 base lay between the germline ends. Here the CDR3 reads CASIQETQYF. In nucleotides, the CDR3 is TGTGCCAGCATCCAAGAGACCCAGTACTTC.

This clonotype was seen ten or more times. V and J are TRBV2 and TRBJ2-5; TRBD1 might be the D (5 bases). Germline V gene lookup returns CDR1 SNHLY and CDR2 FYNNEI. The V end lost 6 bases, the J end lost 2 bases, and 10 bases lay between the germline ends. CDR3 length: 13 residues. The CDR3: CASSPGWQETQYF. CDR3 nucleotide sequence: TGTGCCAGCAGCCCAGGGTGGCAAGAGACCCAGTACTTC.

This clonotype was seen more than once but under ten times. This chain joins TRBV3-1 and TRBJ2-1; D call uncertain. The V gene lost 0 bases and the J gene lost 2 bases, with 23 bases spanning the gap. The CDR3 length is 20 residues. Germline V CDR1 and CDR2: LGHDT, YNNKEL (reference sequence). The CDR3: CASSQDLKRNKFNTYNEQFF. As DNA, the CDR3 is TGTGCCAGCAGCCAAGATCTAAAGCGTAACAAATTTAATACCTACAATGAGCAGTTCTTC.

This clonotype was detected many times. The J gene is TRBJ2-2, the V gene TRBV12-3 or TRBV12-4; D tentatively reads TRBD1 or TRBD2 (6 bases each). Trimming pared 5 bases from V and 3 bases from J, leaving 19 bases between. The CDR3 totals 17 residues. The CDR3 region is CASSHPGGPVDTGELFF. CDR3 coding DNA: TGTGCCAGCAGTCACCCCGGGGGCCCGGTGGACACCGGGGAGCTGTTTTTT.

The chain couples TRBV12-3 or TRBV12-4 to TRBJ1-4; 8 bases fit TRBD1. The CDR3 is 18 amino acids. V lost 6 bases to trimming and J lost 8 bases; unmatched junction nucleotides: 20. This CDR3 is CASRAGQAALREKEKLFF. The CDR3 DNA reads TGTGCCAGCAGGGCGGGACAGGCGGCCTTGAGGGAAAAAGAAAAACTGTTTTTT.

This clonotype has a handful of counts. The rearrangement links TRBV19 to TRBJ1-2; D is unclear. The CDR3 is 13 residues long. The ends were cut back, 6 bases at V and 7 bases at J, with 15 bases in the middle. CDR1 LNHDA and CDR2 SQIVND come from the germline V gene (reference sequence). The CDR3 region is CASSVVGGIGYTF. The CDR3, as DNA: TGTGCCAGTAGCGTTGTGGGAGGGATTGGCTACACCTTC.

The gene calls are TRBV10-3 and TRBJ1-5; D unclear. Trimming removed 7 bases from V and 6 bases from J, with 13 bases in between. This CDR3 contains 13 residues. From germline, CDR1 is ENHRY and CDR2 SYGVKD. The DNA for the CDR3 is TGTGCCATCATGTCCTTCGTGGGTCAGCCCCAGCATTTT. This encodes CAIMSFVGQPQHF.

This clonotype was seen repeatedly, ten times or more. V is TRBV27 and J is TRBJ1-2, with D tentatively TRBD1 (5 bases). Trimming cost V 8 bases and J 4 bases, with 14 bases left between them. The CDR3 contains 13 residues. The germline V gene encodes CDR1 MNHEY and CDR2 SMNVEV (reference sequence). CDR3 nucleotides: TGTGCCAGCGCCTTGGGACGGTCCTATGGCTACACCTTC. Protein product: CASALGRSYGYTF.

This clonotype was counted a few times. The chain joins TRBV24-1 to TRBJ2-3; D is perhaps TRBD1 or TRBD2 (5 bases each). V was cut by 3 bases and J by 4 bases, with 16 bases left in between. CDR1 KGHDR and CDR2 SFDVKD come from the germline V gene. This CDR3 is built from 16 residues. The CDR3 is CATSDVLFSGPDTQYF. The CDR3 DNA reads as TGTGCCACCAGTGATGTTCTCTTCTCGGGGCCAGATACGCAGTATTTT.

The chain carries TRBV6-5 and TRBJ2-7; 9 nucleotides agree with TRBD2. Germline trimming cut 2 bases from V and 7 bases from J; bases unmatched to any gene: 6. The CDR3 is made up of 14 amino acids. From germline, CDR1 is MNHEY and CDR2 SVGAGI. The CDR3 DNA follows: TGTGCCAGCAGTTACGAACTAGCGGGCAGGGAGCAGTACTTC. Translating it yields CASSYELAGREQYF.

This clonotype was seen at least ten times. The rearrangement joins TRBV4-1 to TRBJ1-1; D is ambiguous. Trimming stripped 3 bases from V and 0 bases from J, with 5 bases between. Germline CDR1 MGHRA, CDR2 YSYEKL. The CDR3 length is 13 residues. CDR3 nucleotide sequence: TGCGCCAGCAGCCAGCACGTGAACACTGAAGCTTTCTTT. Translating it yields CASSQHVNTEAFF.

CDR3 nucleotide sequence: TGCAGCGTTGAGCGGGGAATGAACACTGAAGCTTTCTTT. This sequence encodes CSVERGMNTEAFF. The chain is built from TRBV29-1 and TRBJ1-1, with D uncertain. Between the trimmed V and J ends, which lost 3 bases and 0 bases, there was a span of 8 bases. Germline V CDR1 and CDR2: SQVTM, ANQGSEA. The CDR3 is made up of 13 amino acids.

This clonotype was counted at least ten times. This rearrangement joins TRBV12-3 or TRBV12-4 to TRBJ2-2; TRBD1 matches at 7 bases. There are 16 residues in the CDR3. V was pared by 10 bases and J by 0 bases, with 11 bases of the junction left unmatched. The CDR3 is CATTQGSYANTGELFF. The CDR3 DNA is TGTGCCACCACACAGGGGTCCTATGCGAACACCGGGGAGCTGTTTTTT.

This clonotype was counted a few times. The gene calls are TRBV25-1 and TRBJ1-1; D not certain. CDR1 is MGHDK, CDR2 SYGVNS, per germline. The CDR3 has 13 residues. With 6 bases removed from V and 1 base from J, the gap between germline ends came to 9 bases. The chain's CDR3 is CASRERANTEAFF. The CDR3, as DNA: TGTGCCAGCAGGGAACGGGCGAACACTGAAGCTTTCTTT.

This clonotype has just a few counts. This rearrangement joins TRBV7-3 to TRBJ2-2, with TRBD2 identical over 15 bases. The CDR3 is 19 amino acids. The ends lost 5 bases at V and 2 bases at J; junction bases unmatched: 9. Germline CDR1 is SGHTA and CDR2 is FQGTGA. This CDR3 reads CASSTRTSGRALNTGELFF. The CDR3 bases are TGTGCCAGCAGCACCCGGACTAGCGGGAGGGCCCTAAACACCGGGGAGCTGTTTTTT.

The J gene is TRBJ2-2, the V gene TRBV5-4; 10 bases fit TRBD2. J was trimmed by 7 bases and V by 9 bases; bases with no gene match: 12. CDR1 SGHNT and CDR2 YYREEE come from the germline V gene (reference sequence). CDR3 size: 15 residues. The CDR3 DNA reads TGTGCCACCCTGAAAACTAGCGGGACGGGCGGGGAGCTGTTTTTT. Protein sequence: CATLKTSGTGGELFF.

Ten or more counts support this clonotype. The junction departs from the called germline gene at one end, perhaps through a read error. The chain uses TRBV5-1 and TRBJ2-7; TRBD2 aligns across 11 bases. CDR3 length: 14 residues. Germline lookup yields CDR1 SGHRS and CDR2 YFSETQ. CDR3 bases: TGTGCCAGCAGCTTAGTACTAGCGGGAGACGAGCAGTACTTC. Its translation: CASSLVLAGDEQYF.

V is TRBV6-1 and J is TRBJ1-1; possibly TRBD1 for D (5 bases). CDR3 length equals 15 residues. The germline V gene has CDR1 MNHNS and CDR2 SASEGT. Trimming took off 6 bases at V and 1 base at J, with 15 bases between the two ends. CDR3: CASSNIGTGNTEAFF. CDR3 in DNA: TGTGCCAGCAGCAACATCGGGACGGGGAACACTGAAGCTTTCTTT.

This clonotype was seen a handful of times. The chain employs TRBV12-3 or TRBV12-4 and TRBJ2-5; 7 nucleotides match TRBD2. The CDR3 consists of 16 residues. V gave up 3 bases and J gave up 3 bases; unmatched junction bases: 10. CDR3 nucleotides: TGTGCCAGCAGTTTCAGGAGCGGGACGTATAAAGAGACCCAGTACTTC. It translates to CASSFRSGTYKETQYF.

V and J are TRBV28 and TRBJ2-2; D unclear. Trimming took 8 bases from V and 2 from J, leaving 6 bases between them. CDR3 length: 12 amino acids. Germline CDR1 is MDHEN and CDR2 is SYDVKM. For the CDR3, the DNA is TGTGCCAGCCAACGTAACACCGGGGAGCTGTTTTTT. Translating gives CASQRNTGELFF.

This clonotype was seen more than once but under ten times. CDR3 nucleotide sequence: TGTGCCACCAATCCGACGCCTAGCACAGATACGCAGTATTTT. Translated, it gives CATNPTPSTDTQYF. The J gene is TRBJ2-3, the V gene TRBV19, with no clear D. Trimming removed 10 bases at V and 0 bases at J, with 14 bases between. The germline gives CDR1 LNHDA, CDR2 SQIVND (reference sequence). The CDR3 is 14 amino acids. The whole variable domain, remainder taken from reference TRBV19 and TRBJ2-3, is DGGITQSPKYLFRKEGQNVTLSCEQNLNHDAMYWYRQDPGQGLRLIYYSQIVNDFQKGDIAEGYSVSREKKESFPLTVTSAQKNPTAFYLCATNPTPSTDTQYFGPGTRLTVL.

This clonotype was detected many times. The chain joins TRBV7-2 to TRBJ2-2; no clear D. The V gene's germline CDR1 is SGHTA and CDR2 FQGNSA. This CDR3 has 13 amino acids. Trimming stripped 1 base from V and 5 bases from J, with 5 bases between. CDR3 nucleotide sequence: TGTGCCAGCAGCTTAGGCATGACCGGGGAGCTGTTTTTT. As protein: CASSLGMTGELFF. Full variable domain (outside the CDR3, taken from reference TRBV7-2 and TRBJ2-2): GAGVSQSPSNKVTEKGKDVELRCDPISGHTALYWYRQSLGQGLEFLIYFQGNSAPDKSGLPSDRFSAERTGGSVSTLTIQRTQQEDSAVYLCASSLGMTGELFFGEGSRLTVL.

Details on this clonotype: This may arise from a read error, as a much more abundant clone is one base away. The chain has TRBV7-3 and TRBJ2-3; 8 bases agree with TRBD2. Looked up from germline, CDR1 is SGHTA and CDR2 is FQGTGA. This CDR3 has 15 residues. The CDR3 coding sequence is TGTGCCGGCAGCCCCGGGACTAGTCGTACAGATACGCAGTATTTT. Residues: CAGSPGTSRTDTQYF.

This clonotype was detected many times. The chain has TRBV3-1 and TRBJ1-1, with TRBD1 matching 7 bases. The CDR3 loop spans 15 amino acids. Germline V gene data show CDR1 as LGHDT and CDR2 as YNNKEL (reference sequence). V lost 4 bases, J lost 2 bases, and 7 bases stayed unmatched. As DNA, the CDR3 is TGTGCCAGCAGCCTCCAGGGGGGGCTTAACACTGAAGCTTTCTTT. Protein product: CASSLQGGLNTEAFF.

This sequence joins TRBV6-1 and TRBJ2-5; TRBD2 might be the D (6 bases). The CDR3 is made up of 14 amino acids. Deletions cut 8 bases from V and 2 bases from J, with 15 bases between. CDR1 is MNHNS, CDR2 SASEGT, per germline. The CDR3 spells CASSNGGIQETQYF. The CDR3 DNA sequence: TGTGCCAGCTCGAACGGGGGAATTCAAGAGACCCAGTACTTC.

Worth noting for this clonotype: An end of the junction does not agree with germline; a read error may underlie this. This rearrangement joins TRBV11-2 to TRBJ2-7; 8 nucleotides agree with TRBD2. The CDR3 length is 17 residues. Germline CDR1 is SGHAT and CDR2 is FQNNGV. This chain's CDR3 is CASSQRGTSRSGYEQCF. In nucleotides, the CDR3 is TGTGCCAGCAGTCAAAGGGGGACTAGTAGGTCCGGCTACGAGCAGTGCTTC.

The table lists this clonotype with a count of one. The J gene is TRBJ2-1, the V gene TRBV18, with 7 bases aligning to TRBD2. CDR1 is KGHSH, CDR2 LQKENI, per germline. CDR3 length: 16 residues. The ends lost 0 bases at V and 4 bases at J; junction bases unmatched: 6. The CDR3 loop reads CASSPPAGGTYNEQFF. The DNA of the CDR3 is TGTGCCAGCTCACCACCTGCCGGGGGGACTTACAATGAGCAGTTCTTC.

V gene TRBV2 combines with J gene TRBJ2-7, with 8 bases matching TRBD2. Per the germline V gene, CDR1 is SNHLY and CDR2 is FYNNEI. The CDR3 runs 12 residues. After removal of 2 bases from V and 12 bases from J, the junction contained 6 bases not matched to a gene. The CDR3 DNA reads TGTGCCAGCAGTGAAACTAGCGGCCTTGGGTACTTC. This gives the protein CASSETSGLGYF. The full variable domain, with the rest looked up from reference TRBV2 and TRBJ2-7, is EPEVTQTPSHQVTQMGQEVILRCVPISNHLYFYWYRQILGQKVEFLVSFYNNEISEKSEIFDDQFSVERPDGSNFTLKIRSTKLEDSAMYFCASSETSGLGYFGPGTRLTVT.

Comments on this clonotype: One base away lies a much larger clone, so this may be a sequencing read error. This sequence joins TRBV20-1 and TRBJ1-1; D might be TRBD1 (5 bases). CDR1 is DFQATT and CDR2 is SNEGSKA in the germline V gene (reference sequence). The CDR3 sequence is 13 residues long. Deletions cut 2 bases from V and 6 bases from J, with 13 bases between. In nucleotides, the CDR3 is TGCAGTGCTAGACTTGTCGGGGGAGCTGAAGCTTTCTTT. Translating gives CSARLVGGAEAFF.